The 23 T cell receptor beta chains reported below all come from one sample, sequenced in a study of vaccination and CD4 T cells after COVID-19. No antigen has been assigned to these receptors. Described time point: late sampling 161 to 241 days after vaccination in a few convalescent patients. Documented treatment: roughly 10-day PBMC culture with coronavirus spike peptide pools or control peptides (ViraFEST assay). An Oncomine TCR Beta short-read assay was used to sequence the DNA from cultured CD4+ T cells. MiXCR was run by TCRdb on the PCR reads, yielding one entry per CDR3 protein. The sample comprises 20,000 to 25,000 distinct CDR3 sequences, around 46% of which are singletons, and about 13% rests with the top ten. The specimen comprised CD4+ T cells from blood, cultured in vitro, sampled about 7 months after SARS-CoV-2 vaccination. These receptors came from a human donor who had recovered from COVID-19.

J is TRBJ2-6 and V is TRBV6-1; D is uncertain. The germline gives CDR1 MNHNS, CDR2 SASEGT. Trimming took 5 bases from V and 0 from J, leaving 8 bases between them. This CDR3 has 15 residues. The CDR3 nucleotides read TGTGCCAGCAGTCCACAGAGCTCTGGGGCCAACGTCCTGACTTTC. This codes for CASSPQSSGANVLTF.

The rearrangement joins TRBV4-2 to TRBJ1-2, with a tentative D call TRBD1 (5 bases). This CDR3 is 15 amino acids long. Germline CDR1 and CDR2: LGHNA and YNFKEQ. V was trimmed by 0 bases and J by 4 bases, leaving 12 bases between them. The DNA of the CDR3 is TGTGCCAGCAGCCAAGATAGGGGACGGATCTATGGCTACACCTTC. Translated, it gives CASSQDRGRIYGYTF.

The chain carries TRBV30 and TRBJ1-2; D gene unclear. The V end lost 2 bases, the J end lost 4 bases, and 11 bases lay between the germline ends. CDR3 size: 13 residues. Germline CDR1 and CDR2: GTSNPN and SVGIG (reference sequence). CDR3 amino acids: CAWSIGRGYGYTF. CDR3 in DNA: TGTGCCTGGAGTATCGGACGGGGCTATGGCTACACCTTC.

V usage is TRBV25-1 and J usage is TRBJ1-6; no reliable D call. The CDR3 totals 14 residues. Germline lookup yields CDR1 MGHDK and CDR2 SYGVNS. V lost 6 bases and J 5 bases, leaving 11 bases between the germline ends. CDR3 in amino acids: CASRKRADNSPLHF. The CDR3 DNA reads TGTGCCAGCAGAAAGAGGGCGGATAATTCACCCCTCCACTTT. Complete variable domain (other parts from reference TRBV25-1 and TRBJ1-6): EADIYQTPRYLVIGTGKKITLECSQTMGHDKMYWYQQDPGMELHLIHYSYGVNSTEKGDLSSESTVSRIRTEHFPLTLESARPSHTSQYLCASRKRADNSPLHFGNGTRLTVT.

V usage is TRBV11-3 and J usage is TRBJ1-1; D call uncertain. Trimming removed 3 bases from V and 5 bases from J, with 10 bases in between. Germline CDR1 is SGHNT and CDR2 is YENEEA. This CDR3 spans 13 amino acids. The CDR3 region has the DNA TGTGCCAGCAGCTTGAGGCGTTGGACTGAAGCTTTCTTT. This sequence encodes CASSLRRWTEAFF.

This sequence joins TRBV20-1 and TRBJ2-5, with 8 bases that match TRBD2. After removal of 3 bases from V and 1 base from J, the junction contained 7 bases not matched to a gene. Germline assignment: CDR1 DFQATT and CDR2 SNEGSKA (reference sequence). The CDR3 extends over 15 amino acids. CDR3 in DNA: TGCAGTGCTAGTCCGGGGGGGGGCCCCCAAGAGACCCAGTACTTC. This gives the protein CSASPGGGPQETQYF.

Here the CDR3 DNA reads TGTGCCACCAGTGATTGGGGGGCGGACAATGAGCAGTTCTTC. This encodes CATSDWGADNEQFF. V usage is TRBV24-1 and J usage is TRBJ2-1, with D perhaps TRBD1 or TRBD2 (6 bases each). V dropped 2 bases and J dropped 5 bases, with 9 bases sitting between them. This CDR3 has 14 residues. CDR1 KGHDR and CDR2 SFDVKD come from the germline V gene.

The J gene is TRBJ2-5, the V gene TRBV20-1; tentatively, D is TRBD1 or TRBD2 (5 bases each). Germline loops: CDR1 DFQATT, CDR2 SNEGSKA (reference sequence). This CDR3 contains 13 residues. Trimming cost V 6 bases and J 5 bases, with 16 bases left between them. This CDR3 reads CSAGTGALETQYF. For the CDR3, the DNA is TGCAGTGCGGGGACCGGGGCCTTGGAGACCCAGTACTTC.

This clonotype was observed a few times. The chain is built from TRBV20-1 and TRBJ1-2; D may be TRBD1 (6 bases). This CDR3 region has 15 residues. Trimming pared 3 bases from V and 3 bases from J, leaving 17 bases between. From germline, CDR1 is DFQATT and CDR2 SNEGSKA (reference sequence). CDR3 DNA sequence: TGCAGTGCTAGTAGGGAAGGGGGGGGGGACTATGGCTACACCTTC. Residues: CSASREGGGDYGYTF.

This chain links TRBV7-9 with TRBJ1-5; D not resolved. Germline V lookup: CDR1 SEHNR, CDR2 FQNEAQ (reference sequence). V was shortened by 5 bases and J by 0 bases, with 11 bases between the two germline ends. CDR3 length equals 15 residues. The CDR3 region has the DNA TGTGCCAGCAGCCCAACGACGGGTAGCAATCAGCCCCAGCATTTT. Translated: CASSPTTGSNQPQHF.

The rearrangement uses TRBV20-1 and TRBJ1-5; the D is unclear. CDR3 length: 13 amino acids. V gave up 1 base and J gave up 4 bases, with 8 bases separating them. Germline V gene data show CDR1 as DFQATT and CDR2 as SNEGSKA (reference sequence). The CDR3 is CSARGDLNQPQHF. As DNA, the CDR3 is TGCAGTGCTAGAGGGGATCTTAATCAGCCCCAGCATTTT.

The rearrangement links TRBV20-1 to TRBJ1-1; 10 bases are a match to TRBD1. V gave up 1 base and J gave up 5 bases; unmatched junction bases: 1. Germline-derived CDR1 and CDR2 are DFQATT and SNEGSKA (reference sequence). This CDR3 has 13 amino acids. CDR3 nucleotide sequence: TGCAGTGCTAGAGGGACAGGGGGAACTGAAGCTTTCTTT. Its translation is CSARGTGGTEAFF.

The V call is TRBV7-3, the J call TRBJ2-5; no clear D gene. Germline V gene lookup returns CDR1 SGHTA and CDR2 FQGTGA. V was shortened by 5 bases and J by 2 bases, with 9 bases between the two germline ends. This CDR3 contains 13 residues. The CDR3 loop reads CASSRRSQETQYF. The DNA for the CDR3 is TGTGCCAGCAGCCGACGGTCGCAAGAGACCCAGTACTTC.

The sample holds a few counts of this clonotype. This rearrangement joins TRBV27 to TRBJ2-7, with no clear D. Deletions cut 1 base from V and 0 bases from J, with 10 bases between. The germline gives CDR1 MNHEY, CDR2 SMNVEV (reference sequence). This CDR3 contains 15 residues. The CDR3 nucleotides are TGTGCCAGCAGTTTATTGCCAGGTAGCTCCTACGAGCAGTACTTC. This sequence encodes CASSLLPGSSYEQYF.

The V call is TRBV7-2, the J call TRBJ2-1; no definite D call. Germline CDR1 reads SGHTA; CDR2 reads FQGNSA. CDR3 length equals 15 residues. Trimming left V 5 bases short and J 8 bases short, with 19 bases between. CDR3 bases: TGTGCCAGCAGCCCTCCGGGCGCGAGGAGCGATGAGCAGTTCTTC. It codes for CASSPPGARSDEQFF.

This clonotype was picked up a small number of times. The chain joins TRBV15 to TRBJ1-3, with D hard to call. The CDR3 runs to 15 residues. The V gene lost 0 bases and the J gene lost 1 base, with 7 bases spanning the gap. Germline V gives CDR1 LNHNV, CDR2 YYDKDF (reference sequence). This chain's CDR3 is CATSRDQMSGNTIYF. The CDR3 DNA reads TGTGCCACCAGCAGAGATCAAATGTCTGGAAACACCATATATTTT.

This chain connects TRBV7-2 to TRBJ2-2; D gene uncertain. CDR1 and CDR2 from the germline V gene are SGHTA and FQGNSA. The CDR3 runs 14 residues. Trimming removed 2 bases at V and 1 base at J, with 5 bases between. The CDR3 DNA reads as TGTGCCAGCAGCTTATCCAGGAACACCGGGGAGCTGTTTTTT. It is translated as CASSLSRNTGELFF. Drawing the rest from reference TRBV7-2 and TRBJ2-2, the complete variable domain is GAGVSQSPSNKVTEKGKDVELRCDPISGHTALYWYRQSLGQGLEFLIYFQGNSAPDKSGLPSDRFSAERTGGSVSTLTIQRTQQEDSAVYLCASSLSRNTGELFFGEGSRLTVL.

V gene TRBV5-4 combines with J gene TRBJ1-1; D not certain. The V gene's germline CDR1 is SGHNT and CDR2 YYREEE (reference sequence). The V end was cut by 8 bases, the J end by 1 base, with 12 bases between. There are 13 residues in the CDR3. The CDR3 coding sequence is TGTGCCAGTAGTATTAGACAGAACACTGAAGCTTTCTTT. It codes for CASSIRQNTEAFF.

The chain is built from TRBV20-1 and TRBJ2-1, with a tentative D call TRBD2 (6 bases). This CDR3 comprises 13 residues. V lost 6 bases and J lost 4, with 13 bases in between. Germline assignment: CDR1 DFQATT and CDR2 SNEGSKA (reference sequence). CDR3 region: CSAVPGLYNEQFF. DNA for the CDR3: TGCAGTGCGGTGCCGGGACTGTACAATGAGCAGTTCTTC.

The rearrangement uses TRBV5-1 and TRBJ1-2; 12 bases are a match to TRBD1. The J segment lost 4 bases and the V segment lost 3 bases, leaving 10 bases of the junction unmatched. The length of the CDR3 is 17 residues. CDR1 and CDR2 (germline): SGHRS, YFSETQ. CDR3 DNA sequence: TGCGCCAGCAGCTCGACCGGGACAGGGGGCCTTGGCTATGGCTACACCTTC. This encodes CASSSTGTGGLGYGYTF.

The V gene is TRBV10-3, the J gene TRBJ2-1, with D perhaps TRBD1 (5 bases). CDR1 ENHRY and CDR2 SYGVKD come from the germline V gene. This CDR3 has 13 residues. Trimming stripped 7 bases from V and 4 bases from J, with 11 bases between. The CDR3 spells CAIKGYEYNEQFF. CDR3 in DNA: TGTGCCATCAAGGGGTATGAGTACAATGAGCAGTTCTTC.

V gene TRBV7-3 combines with J gene TRBJ2-1, with 8 bases identical to TRBD2. Germline V gene sequence: CDR1 SGHTA, CDR2 FQGTGA. The CDR3 length is 15 residues. The trim removed 5 bases at V and 4 bases at J, leaving 7 bases unmatched. The CDR3 DNA is TGTGCCAGCAGCCCCTCCGGGAGGGAATACAATGAGCAGTTCTTC. Translating it yields CASSPSGREYNEQFF. Drawing the rest from reference TRBV7-3 and TRBJ2-1, the complete variable domain is GAGVSQTPSNKVTEKGKYVELRCDPISGHTALYWYRQSLGQGPEFLIYFQGTGAADDSGLPNDRFFAVRPEGSVSTLKIQRTERGDSAVYLCASSPSGREYNEQFFGPGTRLTVL.

This clonotype was detected a few times. The chain joins TRBV20-1 to TRBJ2-7, with 9 bases aligning to TRBD1. Per germline, CDR1 DFQATT and CDR2 SNEGSKA (reference sequence). The CDR3 runs 12 residues. V trimming: 6 bases; J trimming: 3 bases; junction bases outside the gene matches: 3. The DNA for the CDR3 is TGCAGTGCGCAGGGACAGGGCTACGAGCAGTACTTC. It yields the protein CSAQGQGYEQYF.